Here is one T cell receptor beta chain with its context. In the authors' workflow: Nucleated cell counts were estimated from reference gene primer amplification. The table came from immunoSEQ multiplex PCR; TCRdb's copy has only in-frame clones and leaves some out. V and J calls and clone size are copied from that table; D and trimming were computed from the DNA. The sample has 55,000 to 80,000 clones, roughly 89% seen once. The sample belongs to a study of blood T cell repertoires in COVID-19. Across the study: The United States, Italy and Spain supplied acute and convalescent COVID-19 samples. T cells, B-cell-depleted T cells, or PBMCs provided the cDNA or gDNA that served as material.

Germline CDR1 and CDR2: SGHKS and YYEKEE (reference sequence). V dropped 7 bases and J dropped 3 bases, with 15 bases sitting between them. The CDR3 is 14 amino acids. The sequenced sample consisted of peripheral blood. This clonotype originated in a human donor in a cohort sampled during active COVID-19. The gene calls are TRBV5-5 and TRBJ2-3; a possible D gene is TRBD2 (5 bases). CDR3 in amino acids: CASLRGVATDTQYF. DNA for the CDR3: TGTGCCAGCTTACGAGGCGTAGCGACAGATACGCAGTATTTT.